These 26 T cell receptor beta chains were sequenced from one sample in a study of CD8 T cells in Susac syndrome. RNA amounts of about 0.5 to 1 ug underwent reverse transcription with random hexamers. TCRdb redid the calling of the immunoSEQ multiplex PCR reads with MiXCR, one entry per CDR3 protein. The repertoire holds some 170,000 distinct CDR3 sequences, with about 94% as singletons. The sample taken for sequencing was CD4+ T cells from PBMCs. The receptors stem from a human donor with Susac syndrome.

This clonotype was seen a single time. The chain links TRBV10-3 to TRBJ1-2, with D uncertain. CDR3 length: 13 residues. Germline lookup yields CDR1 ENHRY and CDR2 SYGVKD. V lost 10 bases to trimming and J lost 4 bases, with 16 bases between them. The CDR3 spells CATAYGESYGYTF. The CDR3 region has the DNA TGTGCCACGGCTTACGGGGAGAGCTATGGCTACACCTTC.

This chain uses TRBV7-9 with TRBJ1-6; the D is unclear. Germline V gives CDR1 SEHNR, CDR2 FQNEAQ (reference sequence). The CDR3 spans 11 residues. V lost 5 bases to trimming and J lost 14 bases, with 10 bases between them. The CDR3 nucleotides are TGTGCCAGCAGCCCAATTCGAACCCTCCACTTT. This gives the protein CASSPIRTLHF.

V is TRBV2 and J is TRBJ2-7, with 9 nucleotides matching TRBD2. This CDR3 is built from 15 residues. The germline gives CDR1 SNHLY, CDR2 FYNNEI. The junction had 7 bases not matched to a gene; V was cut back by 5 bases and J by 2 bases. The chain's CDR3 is CASSLELAGPYEQYF. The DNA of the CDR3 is TGTGCCAGCAGTCTAGAACTAGCGGGTCCCTACGAGCAGTACTTC.

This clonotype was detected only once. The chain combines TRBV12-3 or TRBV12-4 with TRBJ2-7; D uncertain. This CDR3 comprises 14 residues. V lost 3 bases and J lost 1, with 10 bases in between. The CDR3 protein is CASSLQPQSYEQYF. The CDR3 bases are TGTGCCAGCAGTTTGCAGCCGCAGTCCTACGAGCAGTACTTC.

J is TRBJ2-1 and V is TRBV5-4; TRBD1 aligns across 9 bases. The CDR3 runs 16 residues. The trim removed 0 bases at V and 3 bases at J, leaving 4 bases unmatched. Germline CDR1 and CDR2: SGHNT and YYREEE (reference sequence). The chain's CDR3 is CASSLAGTGFYNEQFF. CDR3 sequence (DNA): TGTGCCAGCAGCTTGGCCGGGACAGGGTTCTACAATGAGCAGTTCTTC.

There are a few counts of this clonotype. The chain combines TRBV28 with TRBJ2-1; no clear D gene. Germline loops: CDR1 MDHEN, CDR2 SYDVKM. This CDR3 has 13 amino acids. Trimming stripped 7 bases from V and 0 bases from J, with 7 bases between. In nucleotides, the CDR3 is TGTGCCAGCAAGGCGAGCTCCTACAATGAGCAGTTCTTC. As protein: CASKASSYNEQFF. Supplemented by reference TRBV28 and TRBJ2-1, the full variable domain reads DVKVTQSSRYLVKRTGEKVFLECVQDMDHENMFWYRQDPGLGLRLIYFSYDVKMKEKGDIPEGYSVSREKKERFSLILESASTNQTSMYLCASKASSYNEQFFGPGTRLTVL.

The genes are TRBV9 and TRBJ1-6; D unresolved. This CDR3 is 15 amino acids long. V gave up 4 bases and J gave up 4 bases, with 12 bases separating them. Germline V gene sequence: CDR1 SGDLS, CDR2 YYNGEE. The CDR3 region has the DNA TGTGCCAGCAGCAGAGGGAGGGATTATAATTCACCCCTCCACTTT. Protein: CASSRGRDYNSPLHF.

In DNA form, the CDR3 reads TGTGCCAGCAGGGGACTAGCGGGAGTGTATGAGCAGTTCTTC. Its translation: CASRGLAGVYEQFF. This rearrangement joins TRBV28 to TRBJ2-1; TRBD2 matches at 14 bases. J was trimmed by 8 bases and V by 6 bases; bases with no gene match: 3. Germline CDR1 MDHEN, CDR2 SYDVKM. The CDR3 is 14 amino acids.

CDR3 amino acids: CASSQSLGTRVEKLFF. CDR3 bases: TGTGCCAGCAGCCAAAGCCTCGGGACGCGGGTCGAAAAACTGTTTTTT. V is TRBV7-9 and J is TRBJ1-4, with a possible D match to TRBD1 (5 bases). This CDR3 spans 16 amino acids. Germline lookup yields CDR1 SEHNR and CDR2 FQNEAQ (reference sequence). The V end was cut by 5 bases, the J end by 8 bases, with 21 bases between. Combining the CDR3 with reference TRBV7-9 and TRBJ1-4 gives the whole variable domain DTGVSQNPRHKITKRGQNVTFRCDPISEHNRLYWYRQTLGQGPEFLTYFQNEAQLEKSRLLSDRFSAERPKGSFSTLEIQRTEQGDSAMYLCASSQSLGTRVEKLFFGSGTQLSVL.

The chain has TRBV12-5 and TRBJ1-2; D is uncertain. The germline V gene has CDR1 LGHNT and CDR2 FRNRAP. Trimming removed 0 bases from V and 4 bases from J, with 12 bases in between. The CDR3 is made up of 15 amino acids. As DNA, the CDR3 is TGTGCTAGTGGTTTGGTACTGAGTGGGCTCTATGGCTACACCTTC. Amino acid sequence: CASGLVLSGLYGYTF.

CDR3 loop: CASSLEAASGSREQYF. The CDR3 DNA sequence: TGTGCCAGCAGCTTAGAGGCGGCTAGCGGGTCTCGGGAGCAGTACTTC. The rearrangement uses TRBV7-2 and TRBJ2-7; the match to TRBD2 covers 8 bases. CDR3 length: 16 residues. Germline assignment: CDR1 SGHTA and CDR2 FQGNSA. V lost 1 base, J lost 7 bases, and 12 bases stayed unmatched.

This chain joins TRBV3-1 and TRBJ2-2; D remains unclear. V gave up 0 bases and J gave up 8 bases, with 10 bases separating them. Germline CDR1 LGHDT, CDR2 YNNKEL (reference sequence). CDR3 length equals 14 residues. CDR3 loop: CASSQDALGGELFF. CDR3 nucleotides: TGTGCCAGCAGCCAAGATGCTCTTGGGGGGGAGCTGTTTTTT.

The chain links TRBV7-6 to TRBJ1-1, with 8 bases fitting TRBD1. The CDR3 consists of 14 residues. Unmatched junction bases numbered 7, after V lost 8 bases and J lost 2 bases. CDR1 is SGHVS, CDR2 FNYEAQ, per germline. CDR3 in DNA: TGTGCCAGCGTTGCGGGACAGGCAAACACTGAAGCTTTCTTT. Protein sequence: CASVAGQANTEAFF.

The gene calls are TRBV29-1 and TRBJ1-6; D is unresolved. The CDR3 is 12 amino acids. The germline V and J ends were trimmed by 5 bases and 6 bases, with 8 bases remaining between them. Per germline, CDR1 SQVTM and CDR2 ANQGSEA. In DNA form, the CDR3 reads TGCAGCGTTCGCGAGAGTAATTCACCCCTCCACTTT. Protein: CSVRESNSPLHF.

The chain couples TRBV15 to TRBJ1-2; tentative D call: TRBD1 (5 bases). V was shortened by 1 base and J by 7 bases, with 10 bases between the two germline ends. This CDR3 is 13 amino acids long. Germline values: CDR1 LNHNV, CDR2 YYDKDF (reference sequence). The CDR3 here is CATSRASGLGYTF. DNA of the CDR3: TGTGCCACCAGCAGAGCATCAGGGCTTGGCTACACCTTC.

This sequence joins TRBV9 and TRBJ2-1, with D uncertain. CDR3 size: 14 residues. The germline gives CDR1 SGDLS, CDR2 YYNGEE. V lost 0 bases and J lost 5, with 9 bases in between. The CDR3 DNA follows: TGTGCCAGCAGCGTAGGAAACTCTGACAATGAGCAGTTCTTC. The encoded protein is CASSVGNSDNEQFF.

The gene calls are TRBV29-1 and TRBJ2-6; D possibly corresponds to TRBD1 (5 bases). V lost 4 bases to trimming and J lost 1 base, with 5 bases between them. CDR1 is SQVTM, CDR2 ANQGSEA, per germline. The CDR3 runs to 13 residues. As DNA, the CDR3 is TGCAGCGTTGGACAGTCTGGGGCCAACGTCCTGACTTTC. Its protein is CSVGQSGANVLTF.

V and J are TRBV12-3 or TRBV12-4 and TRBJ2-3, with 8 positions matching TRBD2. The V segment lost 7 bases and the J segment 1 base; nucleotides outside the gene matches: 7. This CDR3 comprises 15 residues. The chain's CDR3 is CASTQGAGGTDTQYF. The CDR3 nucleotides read TGTGCCAGCACCCAGGGAGCGGGAGGCACAGATACGCAGTATTTT.

CDR3 region: CASSQDWGGEQYF. The CDR3 DNA reads as TGTGCCAGCAGCCAAGATTGGGGTGGCGAGCAGTACTTC. The chain uses TRBV3-1 and TRBJ2-7; D is unclear. V lost 0 bases, J lost 6 bases, and 9 bases lay in between. The CDR3 spans 13 residues. CDR1 and CDR2 from the germline V gene are LGHDT and YNNKEL (reference sequence).

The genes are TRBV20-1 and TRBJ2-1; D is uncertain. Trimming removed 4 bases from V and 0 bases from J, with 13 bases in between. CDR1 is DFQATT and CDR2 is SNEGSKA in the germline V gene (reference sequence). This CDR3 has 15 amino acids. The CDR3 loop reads CSAIPSRFSYNEQFF. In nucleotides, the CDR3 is TGCAGTGCTATACCGTCCCGGTTCTCCTACAATGAGCAGTTCTTC.

CDR3 protein: CASSLQGHTEAFF. The CDR3 DNA reads TGTGCCAGCAGCTTACAGGGTCACACTGAAGCTTTCTTT. The chain has TRBV11-2 and TRBJ1-1, with a possible D match to TRBD1 (5 bases). Germline loops: CDR1 SGHAT, CDR2 FQNNGV. Trimming stripped 2 bases from V and 3 bases from J, with 7 bases between. There are 13 residues in the CDR3.

CDR3 in DNA: TGTGCCAGCTCACCGAGGGGCGGGGACACTGAAGCTTTCTTT. Encoded protein: CASSPRGGDTEAFF. The chain couples TRBV18 to TRBJ1-1, with D possibly being TRBD1 (5 bases). Germline V gene lookup returns CDR1 KGHSH and CDR2 LQKENI. The CDR3 is 14 residues long. V dropped 3 bases and J dropped 3 bases, with 11 bases sitting between them.

CDR3 DNA sequence: TGTGCCAGTAACCCCCGACCATCGACCCAGAACACTGAAGCTTTCTTT. Protein product: CASNPRPSTQNTEAFF. The rearrangement links TRBV19 to TRBJ1-1, with D unresolved. CDR3 length: 16 residues. V lost 7 bases and J lost 1, with 19 bases in between. CDR1 is LNHDA, CDR2 SQIVND, per germline (reference sequence).

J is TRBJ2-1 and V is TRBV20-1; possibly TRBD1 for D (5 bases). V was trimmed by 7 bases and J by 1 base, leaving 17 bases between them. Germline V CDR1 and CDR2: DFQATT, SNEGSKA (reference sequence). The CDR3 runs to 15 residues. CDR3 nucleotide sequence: TGCAGTGTTAGGGGTAGTACTCCTTCCTACAATGAGCAGTTCTTC. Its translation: CSVRGSTPSYNEQFF.

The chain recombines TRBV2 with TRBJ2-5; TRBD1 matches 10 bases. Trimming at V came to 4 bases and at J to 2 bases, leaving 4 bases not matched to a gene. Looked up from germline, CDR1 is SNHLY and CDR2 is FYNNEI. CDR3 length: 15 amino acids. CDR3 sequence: CASSGGQGVQETQYF. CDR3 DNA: TGTGCCAGCAGTGGTGGACAGGGGGTTCAAGAGACCCAGTACTTC. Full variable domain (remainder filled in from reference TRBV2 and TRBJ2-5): EPEVTQTPSHQVTQMGQEVILRCVPISNHLYFYWYRQILGQKVEFLVSFYNNEISEKSEIFDDQFSVERPDGSNFTLKIRSTKLEDSAMYFCASSGGQGVQETQYFGPGTRLLVL.

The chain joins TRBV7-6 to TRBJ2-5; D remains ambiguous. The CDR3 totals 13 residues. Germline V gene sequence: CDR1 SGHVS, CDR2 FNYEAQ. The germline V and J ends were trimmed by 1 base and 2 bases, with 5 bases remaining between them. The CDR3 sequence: CASSLVRQETQYF. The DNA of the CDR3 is TGTGCCAGCAGCTTAGTTAGACAAGAGACCCAGTACTTC.